These 28 T cell receptor beta chains were all obtained from the same sample, sequenced in a study of T-cell reconstitution after alpha-beta-depleted transplantation in children. The library targeted TCRbeta and was prepared with unique molecular identifiers. MiXCR, applied by TCRdb to the PCR reads, yields one record per CDR3 protein. The table includes about 540,000 distinct CDR3 sequences, around 17% detected once. Source: PBMCs from the stem cell graft donor, taken from the stem cell graft. The receptors were gathered from a human donor who donated a stem cell graft to a child with acute lymphoblastic leukemia.

The chain carries TRBV20-1 and TRBJ2-5; possibly TRBD2 for D (6 bases). V lost 0 bases, J lost 2 bases, and 28 bases lay in between. The CDR3 extends over 20 amino acids. Germline V lookup: CDR1 DFQATT, CDR2 SNEGSKA (reference sequence). The CDR3 DNA is TGCAGTGCTAGAGATGCGTTAGGTCAGACCGGGAGACTTCCTCAAGAGACCCAGTACTTC. It encodes CSARDALGQTGRLPQETQYF.

This clonotype has just a few counts. CDR3 DNA: TGTGCCATCAGTCCCGGGACAGAGGAATACAATGAGCAGTTCTTC. Translated: CAISPGTEEYNEQFF. The rearrangement uses TRBV10-3 and TRBJ2-1; 7 bases align to TRBD1. The CDR3 runs 15 residues. J gave up 4 bases and V 5 bases, and 8 bases lay outside the gene matches. Germline V gene sequence: CDR1 ENHRY, CDR2 SYGVKD.

The chain combines TRBV29-1 with TRBJ2-7; 8 bases map to TRBD1. V shed 8 bases and J 3 bases; nucleotides not matched to a gene: 9. The CDR3 loop spans 13 amino acids. Germline CDR1 is SQVTM and CDR2 is ANQGSEA. CDR3 nucleotides: TGCAGCATATGGACAGGGAAGGACTACGAGCAGTACTTC. Translation: CSIWTGKDYEQYF.

This chain connects TRBV11-3 to TRBJ2-1; TRBD2 aligns across 10 bases. V gave up 5 bases and J gave up 7 bases; unmatched junction bases: 5. Germline CDR1 is SGHNT and CDR2 is YENEEA. CDR3 size: 14 residues. CDR3 region: CASSRSTSGNEQFF. CDR3 coding DNA: TGTGCCAGCAGCCGTTCGACTAGCGGGAATGAGCAGTTCTTC.

This clonotype was seen a handful of times. The V call is TRBV6-5, the J call TRBJ2-2, with a possible D match to TRBD1 (7 bases). Germline CDR1 is MNHEY and CDR2 is SVGAGI. The length of the CDR3 is 15 residues. V was pared by 2 bases and J by 9 bases, with 16 bases between. The CDR3 DNA sequence: TGTGCCAGCAGTTACGGAGGGGGCCGGCACCGGGAGCTGTTTTTT. Residues: CASSYGGGRHRELFF.

The J gene is TRBJ1-4, the V gene TRBV27; 7 positions agree with TRBD1. The CDR3 loop spans 15 amino acids. V lost 7 bases and J lost 3; bases outside the gene matches: 8. Germline V gene sequence: CDR1 MNHEY, CDR2 SMNVEV (reference sequence). CDR3 sequence: CASKTRTGPNEKLFF. The CDR3 nucleotides are TGTGCCAGCAAAACAAGGACAGGCCCTAATGAAAAACTGTTTTTT.

The chain couples TRBV5-1 to TRBJ2-7; TRBD2 aligns across 7 bases. The CDR3 spans 13 residues. CDR1 and CDR2 (germline): SGHRS, YFSETQ. V lost 4 bases to trimming and J lost 3 bases; unmatched junction nucleotides: 4. CDR3 sequence: CASSRDYYYEQYF. The DNA for the CDR3 is TGCGCCAGCAGCCGGGACTACTACTACGAGCAGTACTTC.

A few counts support this clonotype. V usage is TRBV29-1 and J usage is TRBJ2-7, with D possibly matching TRBD1 (5 bases). V was shortened by 4 bases and J by 3 bases, with 10 bases between the two germline ends. Germline V lookup: CDR1 SQVTM, CDR2 ANQGSEA. The CDR3 is made up of 12 amino acids. The CDR3 loop reads CSVVTEYYEQYF. CDR3 sequence (DNA): TGCAGCGTTGTGACAGAGTACTACGAGCAGTACTTC.

The V and J genes are TRBV12-3 or TRBV12-4 and TRBJ1-1, with unresolved D. Trimming cost V 8 bases and J 3 bases, with 16 bases left between them. The CDR3 has 14 amino acids. CDR3 bases: TGTGCCAGCTTACTGTGGGCGCCGGACACTGAAGCTTTCTTT. Translation: CASLLWAPDTEAFF.

The V and J genes are TRBV7-3 and TRBJ2-1; TRBD2 matches at 9 bases. There are 15 residues in the CDR3. Germline CDR1 SGHTA, CDR2 FQGTGA. V lost 5 bases to trimming and J lost 6 bases; unmatched junction nucleotides: 8. The CDR3 sequence: CASSTGAGGGNEQFF. The CDR3 nucleotides are TGTGCCAGCAGCACCGGAGCGGGAGGTGGCAATGAGCAGTTCTTC.

The rearrangement links TRBV12-3 or TRBV12-4 to TRBJ2-3; 11 bases are shared with TRBD2. The CDR3 spans 16 residues. Trimming removed 7 bases from V and 3 bases from J; junction bases left unmatched: 9. CDR3 in DNA: TGTGCCAGCATTGATGGACTAGCGGGTATAACAGATACGCAGTATTTT. Its protein product is CASIDGLAGITDTQYF.

This clonotype was found a few times. This chain links TRBV5-1 with TRBJ2-2; TRBD2 matches at 7 bases. Germline-derived CDR1 and CDR2 are SGHRS and YFSETQ. V trimming: 1 base; J trimming: 4 bases; junction bases outside the gene matches: 4. CDR3 length: 15 amino acids. CDR3 nucleotide sequence: TGCGCCAGCAGCTTGATCTGGGAGGGCACCGGGGAGCTGTTTTTT. This encodes CASSLIWEGTGELFF.

This chain connects TRBV20-1 to TRBJ2-3; 7 positions match TRBD2. The CDR3 extends over 12 amino acids. Germline V lookup: CDR1 DFQATT, CDR2 SNEGSKA (reference sequence). V trimming: 7 bases; J trimming: 2 bases; junction bases outside the gene matches: 3. This CDR3 is CSGRELTDTQYF. CDR3 DNA sequence: TGCAGTGGGCGGGAGCTCACAGATACGCAGTATTTT.

This chain connects TRBV2 to TRBJ1-5; tentatively, D is TRBD1 (6 bases). Trimming took 7 bases from V and 4 from J, leaving 23 bases between them. Germline V lookup: CDR1 SNHLY, CDR2 FYNNEI. The CDR3 is 17 residues long. The DNA for the CDR3 is TGTGCCAGCACCCTTGAAGGGGGTAACGTGAGGAATCAGCCCCAGCATTTT. As protein: CASTLEGGNVRNQPQHF.

The chain is built from TRBV12-3 or TRBV12-4 and TRBJ2-7; 11 bases map to TRBD1. V lost 10 bases and J lost 4; bases outside the gene matches: 6. There are 13 residues in the CDR3. The CDR3 region has the DNA TGTGCCACCCGGGGGACAGGGGGTTACGAGCAGTACTTC. The encoded protein is CATRGTGGYEQYF.

J is TRBJ2-7 and V is TRBV27; TRBD1 matches 7 bases. V lost 6 bases to trimming and J lost 5 bases; unmatched junction nucleotides: 7. This CDR3 spans 13 amino acids. Germline V lookup: CDR1 MNHEY, CDR2 SMNVEV (reference sequence). The CDR3 spells CASRGQHTDEQYF. Here the CDR3 DNA reads TGTGCCAGCAGGGGACAGCACACCGACGAGCAGTACTTC.

The chain joins TRBV7-9 to TRBJ2-1; D is unresolved. The germline V and J ends were trimmed by 2 bases and 9 bases, with 8 bases remaining between them. The CDR3 is made up of 12 amino acids. Germline V gene data show CDR1 as SEHNR and CDR2 as FQNEAQ (reference sequence). CDR3 nucleotide sequence: TGTGCCAGCAGCTTACATACTACTGAGCAGTTCTTC. The encoded protein is CASSLHTTEQFF. The full variable domain, its missing parts supplied by reference TRBV7-9 and TRBJ2-1, is DTGVSQNPRHKITKRGQNVTFRCDPISEHNRLYWYRQTLGQGPEFLTYFQNEAQLEKSRLLSDRFSAERPKGSFSTLEIQRTEQGDSAMYLCASSLHTTEQFFGPGTRLTVL.

V usage is TRBV12-3 or TRBV12-4 and J usage is TRBJ1-5; a possible D gene is TRBD1 (5 bases). The CDR3 is 15 amino acids. V was cut by 6 bases and J by 4 bases, with 16 bases left in between. This CDR3 is CASRGGTHKNQPQHF. The DNA of the CDR3 is TGTGCCAGCAGGGGGGGGACGCATAAGAATCAGCCCCAGCATTTT.

This clonotype has more than one count but fewer than ten. The rearrangement links TRBV3-1 to TRBJ2-7, with a weak D call TRBD2 (6 bases). This CDR3 comprises 14 residues. Trimming took 7 bases from V and 2 from J, leaving 15 bases between them. CDR1 and CDR2 (germline): LGHDT, YNNKEL (reference sequence). CDR3 sequence: CASTLGGGTYEQYF. The CDR3 nucleotides read TGTGCCAGCACTCTCGGGGGAGGAACCTACGAGCAGTACTTC.

The V call is TRBV29-1, the J call TRBJ1-2, with D possibly TRBD1 on 5 matching bases. The CDR3 is 13 amino acids. Germline CDR1 reads SQVTM; CDR2 reads ANQGSEA. V lost 8 bases, J lost 3 bases, and 16 bases lay in between. For the CDR3, the DNA is TGCAGCCACCGACGAGACAGCGACTATGGCTACACCTTC. It encodes CSHRRDSDYGYTF.

A few counts support this clonotype. The V gene is TRBV27, the J gene TRBJ1-2; D unresolved. With 0 bases removed from V and 4 bases from J, the gap between germline ends came to 12 bases. Germline-derived CDR1 and CDR2 are MNHEY and SMNVEV (reference sequence). CDR3 length equals 15 residues. The CDR3 region is CASSLSPGRFYGYTF. CDR3 DNA: TGTGCCAGCAGTTTATCCCCAGGTCGGTTCTATGGCTACACCTTC.

This chain uses TRBV15 with TRBJ1-1, with D possibly TRBD1 on 5 matching bases. The CDR3 loop spans 20 amino acids. CDR1 and CDR2 from the germline V gene are LNHNV and YYDKDF (reference sequence). With 0 bases removed from V and 3 bases from J, the gap between germline ends came to 26 bases. The CDR3 here is CATSRDSWLGTPKEDTEAFF. The CDR3 bases are TGTGCCACCAGCAGAGATTCCTGGTTAGGGACCCCAAAGGAGGACACTGAAGCTTTCTTT.

The chain couples TRBV10-2 to TRBJ2-7; no clear D gene. V was pared by 6 bases and J by 2 bases, with 11 bases between. CDR3 length equals 13 residues. The germline gives CDR1 WSHSY, CDR2 SAAADI. CDR3 in DNA: TGCGCCAGCAGGGACCCGGGCCCCTACGAGCAGTACTTC. This gives the protein CASRDPGPYEQYF.

This chain links TRBV5-1 with TRBJ2-7, with D perhaps given as TRBD1 or TRBD2 (7 bases each). CDR3 length: 15 amino acids. The germline gives CDR1 SGHRS, CDR2 YFSETQ. The V gene lost 2 bases and the J gene lost 2 bases, with 14 bases spanning the gap. CDR3 region: CASSFQRDRPYEQYF. The CDR3 coding sequence is TGCGCCAGCAGCTTCCAGCGGGACAGACCCTACGAGCAGTACTTC.

The J gene is TRBJ1-5, the V gene TRBV29-1, with D hard to call. Trimming left V 2 bases short and J 0 bases short, with 11 bases between. This CDR3 is 15 amino acids long. The V gene's germline CDR1 is SQVTM and CDR2 ANQGSEA. The CDR3 region has the DNA TGCAGCGTTGAATGGTCGGAGTATAGCAATCAGCCCCAGCATTTT. This encodes CSVEWSEYSNQPQHF. The full variable domain, completed using reference TRBV29-1 and TRBJ1-5, is SAVISQKPSRDICQRGTSLTIQCQVDSQVTMMFWYRQQPGQSLTLIATANQGSEATYESGFVIDKFPISRPNLTFSTLTVSNMSPEDSSIYLCSVEWSEYSNQPQHFGDGTRLSIL.

This clonotype was seen a handful of times. The V call is TRBV4-2, the J call TRBJ2-2; D is unresolved. This CDR3 has 16 amino acids. V lost 1 base to trimming and J lost 0 bases, with 9 bases between them. In germline, CDR1 is LGHNA, CDR2 YNFKEQ. As DNA, the CDR3 is TGTGCCAGCAGCCAAGTGGGCCGCTCGAACACCGGGGAGCTGTTTTTT. The encoded protein is CASSQVGRSNTGELFF.

V usage is TRBV19 and J usage is TRBJ1-2, with D hard to call. The CDR3 is 16 residues long. Per germline, CDR1 LNHDA and CDR2 SQIVND (reference sequence). V lost 3 bases and J lost 0, with 14 bases in between. The CDR3 sequence: CASSMKAAPANYGYTF. The CDR3 coding sequence is TGTGCCAGTAGTATGAAGGCAGCCCCAGCTAACTATGGCTACACCTTC.

This clonotype has a handful of counts. The chain recombines TRBV2 with TRBJ1-2, with D maybe TRBD1 (5 bases). Deletions cut 2 bases from V and 3 bases from J, with 16 bases between. CDR3 size: 16 residues. Per germline, CDR1 SNHLY and CDR2 FYNNEI. This CDR3 reads CASSELSGFADYGYTF. CDR3 coding DNA: TGTGCCAGCAGTGAATTATCAGGGTTTGCGGACTATGGCTACACCTTC.